Listed below are T cell receptor beta chains from one sample, sequenced in a study of blood T cell repertoires in COVID-19. TCRdb's copy holds only in-frame clones and misses some; the assay was immunoSEQ multiplex PCR. The table lists some 150,000 clones, over 80% of them singletons, with about 2.5% in the top ten. The specimen sequenced was peripheral blood. The receptors stem from a man between 50 and 59 years old with active COVID-19. Each CDR3 is given without its conserved first and last residue. The order of the fields is J gene, clone size, CDR3 length, D gene, V gene, CDR3 protein. The D gene is left open where the match is weak. Size is stated for part of the rows, as once, few or many counts, or as a class when the clone is expanded.

j_gene: TRBJ2-7; abundance: .; len: 15; d_gene: TRBD2; v_gene: TRBV3-1/TRBV3-2; CDR3aa: ASSQDDMAGGAYEQY
j_gene: TRBJ1-3; abundance: .; len: 13; d_gene: .; v_gene: TRBV5-8; CDR3aa: ASSPGQFSGNTIY
j_gene: TRBJ1-3; abundance: .; len: 11; d_gene: .; v_gene: TRBV19; CDR3aa: ASSISLGNTIY
j_gene: TRBJ2-7; abundance: .; len: 13; d_gene: TRBD2; v_gene: TRBV25-1; CDR3aa: ASSSAGGSSYEQY
j_gene: TRBJ1-3; abundance: .; len: 15; d_gene: TRBD1; v_gene: TRBV7-9; CDR3aa: ASSPRPGTGVGNTIY
j_gene: TRBJ1-1; abundance: .; len: 10; d_gene: .; v_gene: TRBV12-3/TRBV12-4; CDR3aa: ASSFSRAEAF
j_gene: TRBJ2-3; abundance: .; len: 13; d_gene: .; v_gene: TRBV5-1; CDR3aa: ASSLGQDITDTQY
j_gene: TRBJ1-2; abundance: .; len: 14; d_gene: .; v_gene: TRBV2; CDR3aa: ASSEGDLLSNYGYT
j_gene: TRBJ2-7; abundance: once; len: 12; d_gene: .; v_gene: TRBV11-2; CDR3aa: ASSSARPSRTGY
j_gene: TRBJ1-1; abundance: .; len: 15; d_gene: TRBD1; v_gene: TRBV11-1; CDR3aa: ASSLATGGSRGTEAF
j_gene: TRBJ1-1; abundance: .; len: 11; d_gene: .; v_gene: TRBV6-5; CDR3aa: ASTLTPGTEAF
j_gene: TRBJ2-5; abundance: .; len: 14; d_gene: .; v_gene: TRBV4-2; CDR3aa: ASSQDLTGPGETQY
j_gene: TRBJ2-7; abundance: few; len: 11; d_gene: .; v_gene: TRBV9; CDR3aa: ASSVDVAYEQY
j_gene: TRBJ2-7; abundance: .; len: 11; d_gene: TRBD1; v_gene: TRBV10-3; CDR3aa: AIWDRGTDEQY
j_gene: TRBJ2-7; abundance: .; len: 11; d_gene: TRBD1; v_gene: TRBV11-3; CDR3aa: ASSKTGSYEQY
j_gene: TRBJ1-2; abundance: .; len: 13; d_gene: .; v_gene: TRBV2; CDR3aa: ASSDDSLGNYGYT
j_gene: TRBJ1-2; abundance: .; len: 14; d_gene: TRBD1; v_gene: TRBV6-5; CDR3aa: ASSYSGQGTGYGYT
j_gene: TRBJ2-3; abundance: .; len: 14; d_gene: .; v_gene: TRBV3-1/TRBV3-2; CDR3aa: ASSQDLGFSTDTQY
j_gene: TRBJ2-7; abundance: .; len: 9; d_gene: .; v_gene: TRBV3-1/TRBV3-2; CDR3aa: ASSFGYEQY
j_gene: TRBJ1-1; abundance: .; len: 12; d_gene: .; v_gene: TRBV3-1/TRBV3-2; CDR3aa: ASSQVVGRGEAF
j_gene: TRBJ1-1; abundance: .; len: 12; d_gene: TRBD1; v_gene: TRBV5-1; CDR3aa: ASSLTGVHTEAF
j_gene: TRBJ1-2; abundance: .; len: 11; d_gene: .; v_gene: TRBV2; CDR3aa: ASRAQGYYGYT